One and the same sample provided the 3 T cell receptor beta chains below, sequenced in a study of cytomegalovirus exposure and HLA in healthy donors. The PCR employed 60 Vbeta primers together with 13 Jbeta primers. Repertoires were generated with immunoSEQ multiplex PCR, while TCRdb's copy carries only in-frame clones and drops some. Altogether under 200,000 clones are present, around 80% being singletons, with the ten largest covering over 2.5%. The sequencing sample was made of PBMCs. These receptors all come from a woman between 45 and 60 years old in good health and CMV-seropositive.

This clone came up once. Here the CDR3 reads CASSFRGAAEAFF. The CDR3 DNA is TGTGCCAGCAGTTTCCGGGGGGCGGCTGAAGCTTTCTTT. This chain uses TRBV27 with TRBJ1-1; TRBD1 might be the D (6 bases). This CDR3 comprises 13 residues. Germline V gene sequence: CDR1 MNHEY, CDR2 SMNVEV (reference sequence). Trimming took 3 bases from V and 6 from J, leaving 11 bases between them.

The CDR3, as DNA: TGTGCCAGCAGCTTGGAGGGGGCCGTGGTTTACCAAGAGACCCAGTACTTC. Translating it yields CASSLEGAVVYQETQYF. The chain employs TRBV5-4 and TRBJ2-5, with 7 bases that match TRBD1. Germline trimming cut 0 bases from V and 0 bases from J; bases unmatched to any gene: 8. Per the germline V gene, CDR1 is SGHNT and CDR2 is YYREEE (reference sequence). This CDR3 has 17 residues.

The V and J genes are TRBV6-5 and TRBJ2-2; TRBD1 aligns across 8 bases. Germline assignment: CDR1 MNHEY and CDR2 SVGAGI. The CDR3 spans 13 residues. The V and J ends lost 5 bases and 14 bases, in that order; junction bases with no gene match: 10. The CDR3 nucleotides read TGTGCCAGCAGTGTCGGACAGGGCGTGAGACTGTTTTTT. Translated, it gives CASSVGQGVRLFF.